These T cell receptor beta chains were read from a single sample in a study of OX40 agonist ivuxolimab in advanced cancers. Data came from immunoSEQ multiplex PCR; TCRdb stores just in-frame clones and leaves some out. This table holds 45,000 to 65,000 clones, more than 80% found once. Specimen: CD4+ or CD8+ T cells sorted from blood, collected in a trial of the OX40 agonist ivuxolimab. The receptors shown here come from an adult with an advanced solid tumor such as melanoma, head and neck, liver or kidney cancer. Each CDR3 is given with its conserved first and last residue. The order of the fields is J gene, D gene, clone size, V gene, CDR3 DNA, CDR3 protein. A D gene is named only where the DNA matches it firmly. Clone sizes are given selectively: once, few, many, or a class where the clone is expanded.

>TRBJ2-7|NA|NA|TRBV28
TGTGCCAGCAGAGTCCCGGCTAGCTCCTACGAGCAGTACTTC
CASRVPASSYEQYF
>TRBJ2-5|TRBD2|NA|TRBV13
TGTGCCAGCAGATCGTCGGGGGGGCAAGAGACCCAGTACTTC
CASRSSGGQETQYF
>TRBJ2-1|NA|NA|TRBV19
TGTGCCAGTAGTGTTCTCAGGGGTCCACAACAAGGAAATGAGCAGTTCTTC
CASSVLRGPQQGNEQFF
>TRBJ1-4|TRBD1|NA|TRBV5-8
TGTGCCAGCAGCTTATCGACAGGGGGCCGTGAAAAACTGTTTTTT
CASSLSTGGREKLFF
>TRBJ1-1|NA|NA|TRBV28
TGTGCCAGCAGCGACCCTGGGGGTTACGCTGAAGCTTTCTTT
CASSDPGGYAEAFF
>TRBJ1-1|NA|medium-sized|TRBV7-2
TGTGCCAGCAGCCAATCCGGAGGCAGGCGGACTGAAGCTTTCTTT
CASSQSGGRRTEAFF
>TRBJ2-1|NA|once|TRBV7-9
TGTGCCAGCAGCTTTGGCAACCTGGGTGAGCAGTTCTTC
CASSFGNLGEQFF
>TRBJ2-5|TRBD2|NA|TRBV6-1
TGTGCCAGCGGAGACAGCACGGGGGGAGAGACCCAGTACTTC
CASGDSTGGETQYF
>TRBJ1-5|NA|NA|TRBV27
TGTGCCAGCACCTCCGGGGCTAATCAGCCCCAGCATTTT
CASTSGANQPQHF
>TRBJ1-2|TRBD1|NA|TRBV7-2
TGTGCCAGCAGCTTAGTGGGACAGGGTCTCTATGGCTACACCTTC
CASSLVGQGLYGYTF
>TRBJ1-5|TRBD1|NA|TRBV29-1
TGCAGCGTTCTAGACAGGGGGAGCAATCAGCCCCAGCATTTT
CSVLDRGSNQPQHF
>TRBJ1-5|TRBD1|NA|TRBV4-2
TGTGCCAGCAGCCAAGCCGGGGGGGACAGGGGGAACAATCAGCCCCAGCATTTT
CASSQAGGDRGNNQPQHF
>TRBJ1-5|NA|NA|TRBV5-6
TGTGCCAGCAGCTCAGGGGTGCAGCCCCAGCATTTT
CASSSGVQPQHF
>TRBJ1-4|TRBD1|NA|TRBV29-1
TGCAGCGTTAACCCGACAGGGGCAACTAATGAAAAACTGTTTTTT
CSVNPTGATNEKLFF
>TRBJ1-2|TRBD1|NA|TRBV13
TGTGCCAGCACCACCCTGGCGGGACAGGTTTTTGCTACCCCTCTCTCTAACTATGGCTACACCTTC
CASTTLAGQVFATPLSNYGYTF
>TRBJ2-3|NA|NA|TRBV5-4
TGTGCCAGCAGCGCGGACTTATCACCTGGCACAGATACGCAGTATTTT
CASSADLSPGTDTQYF
>TRBJ1-1|NA|NA|TRBV9
TGTGCCAGCAGCGTAGGGCAGGGTAGTAAAACTGAAGCTTTCTTT
CASSVGQGSKTEAFF
>TRBJ2-5|TRBD2|NA|TRBV5-1
TGCGCCAGCAGCCCCCTAGGGACTAGCGGGGGGGCCTGGGGAGAGACCCAGTACTTC
CASSPLGTSGGAWGETQYF
>TRBJ2-7|NA|NA|TRBV5-1
TGCGCCAGCAGCTCTCCCACTTCCTACGAGCAGTACTTC
CASSSPTSYEQYF
>TRBJ2-7|NA|NA|TRBV5-1
TGCGCCAGCAGCTTGGATAGCGCAAACTACGAGCAGTACTTC
CASSLDSANYEQYF
>TRBJ2-7|TRBD1|NA|TRBV5-1
TGCGCCAGCAGCCTCCCGGGACAGAGTCCCGAGCAGTACTTC
CASSLPGQSPEQYF
>TRBJ2-1|TRBD1|NA|TRBV5-4
TGTGCCAGCAGCCGTAGGACAGGCAATGAGCAGTTCTTC
CASSRRTGNEQFF
>TRBJ1-2|NA|NA|TRBV5-8
TGTGCCAGCAGCTATCCGGGAGCGGGCTACACCTTC
CASSYPGAGYTF
>TRBJ2-6|TRBD2|once|TRBV19
TGTGCCAGTAGTATGAGGCACGGGGGGAGAACTCTCTCTGGGGCCAACGTCCTGACTTTC
CASSMRHGGRTLSGANVLTF
>TRBJ2-7|NA|NA|TRBV5-4
TGTGCCAGCAGCCTGGACGACGGCAGCGAGCAGTACTTC
CASSLDDGSEQYF
>TRBJ2-5|TRBD2|NA|TRBV14
TGTGCCAGCAGTGCCCCTAGCGGACCTAAGTACCAAGAGACCCAGTACTTC
CASSAPSGPKYQETQYF
>TRBJ2-1|NA|NA|TRBV7-9
TGTGCCAGCAGCTTAAGGGGGGGCCCCTACAATGAGCAGTTCTTC
CASSLRGGPYNEQFF
>TRBJ2-5|NA|NA|TRBV2
TGTGCCAGCAGTGAAGTTGGGGTAGGGCAAGAGACCCAGTACTTC
CASSEVGVGQETQYF
>TRBJ1-2|TRBD1|NA|TRBV7-8
TGTGCCAGCAGCTCCCGGACAGGGCAAGGCTACACCTTC
CASSSRTGQGYTF
>TRBJ1-1|NA|NA|TRBV10-3
TGTGCCATCAGTGAAGGTTGGGAAACTGAAGCTTTCTTT
CAISEGWETEAFF
>TRBJ2-1|NA|NA|TRBV7-2
TGTGCCAGCAGCCACAGATCGGGGGCCAATGAGCAGTTCTTC
CASSHRSGANEQFF
>TRBJ2-2|TRBD2|NA|TRBV5-4
TGTGCCAGCAGCCGGGGACTAGCAGAAACCGGGGAGCTGTTTTTT
CASSRGLAETGELFF
>TRBJ2-7|NA|NA|TRBV6-5
TGTGCCAGCAGCCCCATCCCAGAGGTTAACGAGCAGTACTTC
CASSPIPEVNEQYF
>TRBJ2-3|NA|NA|TRBV7-2
TGTGCCAGCAGCCCCTCAAGGGGTACAGATACGCAGTATTTT
CASSPSRGTDTQYF
>TRBJ1-4|NA|NA|TRBV6-4
TGTGCCAGCAGTGAGTTGCATGGGGGAGGTTCAACTAATGAAAAACTGTTTTTT
CASSELHGGGSTNEKLFF
>TRBJ2-1|TRBD1|NA|TRBV23-1
TGCGCCAGCAGCTTACTTGACAGGGGGAAGGATGAGCAGTTCTTC
CASSLLDRGKDEQFF
>TRBJ1-1|NA|NA|TRBV6-5
TGTGCCAGCAGTTACAGGCAGGGTAGGAACACTGAAGCTTTCTTT
CASSYRQGRNTEAFF
>TRBJ2-1|TRBD1|NA|TRBV7-7
TGTGCCAGCAGCCCAGGACAGGGACTTGATGATGAGCAGTTCTTC
CASSPGQGLDDEQFF
>TRBJ1-1|NA|NA|TRBV6-1
TGTGCCAGCAGTGAAATGGTATCGGGTTTCTTT
CASSEMVSGFF
>TRBJ1-1|NA|NA|TRBV29-1
TGCAGCGCCACCGAGGGGGGCCTGACTGAAGCTTTCTTT
CSATEGGLTEAFF
>TRBJ1-6|NA|NA|TRBV11-2
TGTGCCAGCAGCCCTTTACTCGATTCACCCCTCCACTTT
CASSPLLDSPLHF
>TRBJ2-2|NA|NA|TRBV5-4
TGTGCCAGCAGCTTAGGGCCAAACACCGGGGAGCTGTTTTTT
CASSLGPNTGELFF
>TRBJ1-5|NA|once|TRBV6-1
TGTGCCAGCAGTGCCAGGGAGAATCAGCCCCAGCATTTT
CASSARENQPQHF
>TRBJ2-7|NA|once|TRBV5-8
TGTGCCAGCAGCTTGGCGGCAATCGCCCCGTACTTC
CASSLAAIAPYF
>TRBJ1-2|NA|NA|TRBV9
TGTGCCAGCAGCGTAGAGGAGGGGGAGGACTATGGCTACACCTTC
CASSVEEGEDYGYTF
>TRBJ2-2|TRBD2|NA|TRBV7-2
TGTGCCAGCAGCACCCTAGCGGGGGCGTGGGAGCTGTTTTTT
CASSTLAGAWELFF
>TRBJ1-5|NA|NA|TRBV29-1
TGCAGCGTTGGAGGTAGCAATCAGCCCCAGCATTTT
CSVGGSNQPQHF
>TRBJ2-5|TRBD1|NA|TRBV9
TGTGCCAGCAGCGTAGACACGGGACAGGGGGCGAGGGAGACCCAGTACTTC
CASSVDTGQGARETQYF
>TRBJ2-7|TRBD2|once|TRBV11-3
TGTGCCAGCAGCTTAGCAGGGACTAGCGGGGAGGAGCAGTACTTC
CASSLAGTSGEEQYF
>TRBJ1-2|NA|NA|TRBV6-5
TGTGCCAGCAGTTACACGAGAGGGCAGGCTAACTATGGCTACACCTTC
CASSYTRGQANYGYTF
>TRBJ2-3|NA|NA|TRBV11-3
TGTGCCAGCAGCTTAGGGGGGGAGAGGACAGATACGCAGTATTTT
CASSLGGERTDTQYF
>TRBJ2-5|NA|NA|TRBV5-1
TGCGCCAGCAGCTCAGGTCGCCTCCTTGGAGAGACCCAGTACTTC
CASSSGRLLGETQYF
>TRBJ2-6|NA|NA|TRBV6-4
TGTGCCAGCAGTGACCGCTCTGGGGCCAACGTCCTGACTTTC
CASSDRSGANVLTF
>TRBJ2-5|TRBD2|NA|TRBV4-2
TGTGCCAGCAGCCAAACAGCGGGGGGGCGAGAGACCCAGTACTTC
CASSQTAGGRETQYF
>TRBJ2-3|NA|NA|TRBV19
TGTGCCAGTAATCCCACAGGTAGCGTCGCAGATACGCAGTATTTT
CASNPTGSVADTQYF